This T cell receptor beta chain was documented in a study of OX40 agonist ivuxolimab in advanced cancers. The length of the CDR3 is 16 residues. V lost 8 bases and J lost 6; bases outside the gene matches: 11. Germline V gives CDR1 MGHDK, CDR2 SYGVNS. Data came from immunoSEQ multiplex PCR; TCRdb stores just in-frame clones and leaves some out. Of 65,000 or so clones in the sample, 85% were seen once. Study-level results: Among the least clonally expanded were partial responders at 0.1-3.0 mg/kg. Clonal expansion from baseline to week 6 occurred in both CD4+ and CD8+ T cells. Researchers did not determine the expanded peripheral T cells' antigen specificity. In a subset of nonresponders, normalized T-cell clonal expansion was also low.

Turning to this clone: The antigen remains undetermined.

This clonotype was sampled from an adult with an advanced solid tumor such as melanoma, head and neck, liver or kidney cancer. The specimen comprised CD4+ or CD8+ T cells sorted from blood, sampled in a trial of the OX40 agonist ivuxolimab. The chain employs TRBV25-1 and TRBJ2-2, with 11 bases lining up with TRBD1. For the CDR3, the DNA is TGTGCCAGCGAAGGGGGGACAGGGGGTCGAGCCGGGGAGCTGTTTTTT. Its protein is CASEGGTGGRAGELFF. Looking up the rest from reference TRBV25-1 and TRBJ2-2 gives the full variable domain: EADIYQTPRYLVIGTGKKITLECSQTMGHDKMYWYQQDPGMELHLIHYSYGVNSTEKGDLSSESTVSRIRTEHFPLTLESARPSHTSQYLCASEGGTGGRAGELFFGEGSRLTVL.